A single sample gave rise to the 4 T cell receptor beta chains below, sequenced in a study of blood T cell repertoires in COVID-19 (TCRdb year 2020). The library relied on the immunoSEQ multiplex PCR assay. This immuneACCESS table, as held by TCRdb, lists in-frame sequences with V and J called but not all clones. Of the missing ones, under half trace to an unresolved V gene in checked studies; the others have no known cause. For this sample there are about 300,000 clones; about 83% appear just once. The top ten clones comprise roughly 1.3% of the sample. Sequencing was carried out using peripheral blood. The receptors were gathered from a woman aged 45-60 years with acute or convalescent COVID-19.

V is TRBV14 and J is TRBJ2-7, with a tentative D call TRBD1 (6 bases). The CDR3 runs 12 residues. V lost 4 bases to trimming and J lost 9 bases, with 13 bases between them. CDR1 and CDR2 (germline): SGHDN, FVKESK. In nucleotides, the CDR3 is TGTGCCAGCAGCCTCGGGACATCAGGGCAGTACTTC. Amino acid sequence: CASSLGTSGQYF.

With regard to this clone: Other DNA sequences in the sample encode the same CDR3. The genes are TRBV18 and TRBJ1-1; D gene unclear. V was trimmed by 3 bases and J by 1 base, leaving 6 bases between them. The CDR3 spans 13 residues. Germline CDR1 reads KGHSH; CDR2 reads LQKENI. For the CDR3, the DNA is TGTGCCAGCTCACCGGCCCAGAACACTGAAGCTTTCTTT. Protein product: CASSPAQNTEAFF.

This clone appeared a single time. The chain has TRBV19 and TRBJ2-3, with D perhaps TRBD2 (5 bases). Trimming took 6 bases from V and 0 from J, leaving 13 bases between them. There are 15 residues in the CDR3. CDR1 is LNHDA and CDR2 is SQIVND in the germline V gene (reference sequence). CDR3 residues: CASRRVATSTDTQYF. The CDR3 DNA sequence: TGTGCCAGTAGAAGGGTAGCGACTAGCACAGATACGCAGTATTTT.

The rearrangement uses TRBV9 and TRBJ2-7, with D unclear. Germline CDR1 and CDR2: SGDLS and YYNGEE. The germline V and J ends were trimmed by 0 bases and 0 bases, with 4 bases remaining between them. CDR3 length: 13 amino acids. CDR3 in DNA: TGTGCCAGCAGCGTAGGGAGCTCCTACGAGCAGTACTTC. Translation: CASSVGSSYEQYF.